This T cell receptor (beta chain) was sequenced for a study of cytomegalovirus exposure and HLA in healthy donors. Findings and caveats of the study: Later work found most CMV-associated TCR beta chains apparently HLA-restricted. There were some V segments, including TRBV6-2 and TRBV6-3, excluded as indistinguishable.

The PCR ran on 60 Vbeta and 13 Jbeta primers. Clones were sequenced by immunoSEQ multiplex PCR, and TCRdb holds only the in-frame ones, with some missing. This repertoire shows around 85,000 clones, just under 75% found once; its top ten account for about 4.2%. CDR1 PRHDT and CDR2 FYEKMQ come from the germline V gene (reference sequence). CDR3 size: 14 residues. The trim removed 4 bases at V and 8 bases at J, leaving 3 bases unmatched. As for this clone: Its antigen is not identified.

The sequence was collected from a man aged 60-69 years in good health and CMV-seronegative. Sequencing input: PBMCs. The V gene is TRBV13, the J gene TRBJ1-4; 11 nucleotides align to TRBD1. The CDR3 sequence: CASSWGDRGEKLFF. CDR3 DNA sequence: TGTGCCAGCAGCTGGGGGGACAGGGGGGAAAAACTGTTTTTT.